A selection of T cell receptor beta chains follows, all from one sample in a study of T cell responses to AZD1222 COVID-19 vaccine. Generated by immunoSEQ multiplex PCR, the TCRdb table keeps only in-frame clones and is missing some. The sample contains about 120,000 clones, around 86% of which appear only once. The source material was peripheral blood, sampled 28 days after the second AZD1222 dose. The receptors here all came from an adult who received the AZD1222 COVID-19 vaccine. Each CDR3 is given with its conserved first and last residue. A D gene is named only where the DNA matches it firmly. Size is omitted from some rows. Given values are once, few, many or a class for expanded clones.

CDR3nt	CDR3aa	d_gene	abundance	j_gene	v_gene
TGTGCCAGCAAACTGGGACAGCAAGAGACCCAGTACTTC	CASKLGQQETQYF	TRBD1	.	TRBJ2-5	TRBV12-3/TRBV12-4
TGCAGCGTTGAAGATTTCAGGAACACTGAAGCTTTCTTT	CSVEDFRNTEAFF	.	.	TRBJ1-1	TRBV29-1
TGTGCCAGCAGCCTACTGACCGCTAACTCCTATAATTCACCCCTCCACTTT	CASSLLTANSYNSPLHF	.	.	TRBJ1-6	TRBV11-2
TGTGCCAGTAGTATCGCTTCCGGGACACACTATGGCTACACCTTC	CASSIASGTHYGYTF	.	.	TRBJ1-2	TRBV19
TGTGCCAGCAGTTATAGAGGCCTTCCCTCGGACGAGCAGTACTTC	CASSYRGLPSDEQYF	.	.	TRBJ2-7	TRBV6-5
TGTGCCAGTAGTATTGGATCCTCGGCCTATGGCTACACCTTC	CASSIGSSAYGYTF	.	.	TRBJ1-2	TRBV19
TGCGCCAGCAGCCCTAGACAGGGCGGCACAGATACGCAGTATTTT	CASSPRQGGTDTQYF	TRBD1	.	TRBJ2-3	TRBV4-1
TGTGCCAGCAGCTCCCGGGACGTAGCTGGAAACACCATATATTTT	CASSSRDVAGNTIYF	.	.	TRBJ1-3	TRBV14
TGTGCCAGCAGCGAGGGACACGCGGGGAATGAGCAGTTCTTC	CASSEGHAGNEQFF	.	.	TRBJ2-1	TRBV11-3
TGTGCCAGTAGTCTTCGGGGGGAGCGCAATCAGCCCCAGCATTTT	CASSLRGERNQPQHF	.	.	TRBJ1-5	TRBV19
TGTGCCAGCAGCCCAGAATGGGGGACGAATGAAAAACTGTTTTTT	CASSPEWGTNEKLFF	.	.	TRBJ1-4	TRBV9
TGTGCCAGTGCCAAGACAGGGTCTCCTCAGCCCCAGCATTTT	CASAKTGSPQPQHF	TRBD1	few	TRBJ1-5	TRBV19
TGTGCCAGCAGCGTAGGAGCCACAGAATCACCCCTCCACTTT	CASSVGATESPLHF	.	.	TRBJ1-6	TRBV9
TGCGCCAGCAGCCAAGAGGCACGGGGTGAGCAGTTCTTC	CASSQEARGEQFF	.	.	TRBJ2-1	TRBV4-3
TGCGCCAGCAGTAAACGGGGGGACTACGAGCAGTACTTC	CASSKRGDYEQYF	TRBD2	.	TRBJ2-7	TRBV4-1
TGTGCCAGCTCACCCGGGACGACGTACTACGAGCAGTACTTC	CASSPGTTYYEQYF	.	.	TRBJ2-7	TRBV18
TGTGCCAGCAGCCAACTGACTAGCAGTACCCAAGAGACCCAGTACTTC	CASSQLTSSTQETQYF	TRBD2	.	TRBJ2-5	TRBV3-1/TRBV3-2
TGTGCCAGCAGCTCCCCCACTAGCGGGGGGCCCCCCACGCAGTATTTT	CASSSPTSGGPPTQYF	TRBD2	.	TRBJ2-3	TRBV11-2
TGCGCCAGCAGCTTGGACAGGGCTGGGGCCAACGTCCTGACTTTC	CASSLDRAGANVLTF	.	.	TRBJ2-6	TRBV5-1
TGTGCCAGCAGCTTGGAGCAGGGGGCCGGAGCTTTCTTT	CASSLEQGAGAFF	TRBD1	few	TRBJ1-1	TRBV7-9
TGCAGCGTTAAGAACCTCCAAGAGACCCAGTACTTC	CSVKNLQETQYF	.	.	TRBJ2-5	TRBV29-1
TGTGCCAGCAGTTACTCGACAGGGGGCAATGAGCAGTTCTTC	CASSYSTGGNEQFF	TRBD1	.	TRBJ2-1	TRBV6-2/TRBV6-3
TGCGCCAGCAGCCAAGTCGCGGGACACTTTTCCTACGAGCAGTACTTC	CASSQVAGHFSYEQYF	.	.	TRBJ2-7	TRBV4-1
TGTGCCAGCAGCCATCAAACGGACAGTAGGACTGAAGCTTTCTTT	CASSHQTDSRTEAFF	.	few	TRBJ1-1	TRBV11-3
TGTGCCGCCAGCCCGTGGAACACCGGGGAGCTGTTTTTT	CAASPWNTGELFF	.	.	TRBJ2-2	TRBV15
TGTGCCAGCAGTCACCCACCCGGACAGGGTAACGGCTACACCTTC	CASSHPPGQGNGYTF	TRBD1	.	TRBJ1-2	TRBV6-5
TGTGCCAGCTCAAATCAGGGCAGACCAAACTATGGCTACACCTTC	CASSNQGRPNYGYTF	.	.	TRBJ1-2	TRBV18
TGTGCCAGCAGCCAAGATTTGGCTGCCTACGAGCAGTACTTC	CASSQDLAAYEQYF	.	.	TRBJ2-7	TRBV4-2
TGTGCCAGCAGTGAATCAGGGGCCCGCAATCAGCCCCAGCATTTT	CASSESGARNQPQHF	.	.	TRBJ1-5	TRBV2
TGCGCCAGCAGCCTCCTCGGGGGAGGGGAAGAGCAGTTCTTC	CASSLLGGGEEQFF	TRBD2	.	TRBJ2-1	TRBV5-1
TGCGCCAGCAGCTTGGGGGGACAGGGAGGAGAGACCCAGTACTTC	CASSLGGQGGETQYF	TRBD1	.	TRBJ2-5	TRBV5-1
TGCGCCAGCAGCTTGGCCCCGGGACAGGGGAACACCGGGGAGCTGTTTTTT	CASSLAPGQGNTGELFF	TRBD1	.	TRBJ2-2	TRBV5-1
TGTGCCAGTAAGGGGGACAGGGTGGGCAATGAGCAGTTCTTC	CASKGDRVGNEQFF	TRBD1	.	TRBJ2-1	TRBV19
TGTGCCATCAGTGGGGAGACAGGGGAGGTCACTGAAGCTTTCTTT	CAISGETGEVTEAFF	TRBD1	.	TRBJ1-1	TRBV10-3
TGTGCCAGCAGTTACTCCTCGAGGGCTGAAGCTTTCTTT	CASSYSSRAEAFF	.	.	TRBJ1-1	TRBV6-2/TRBV6-3
TGTGCCAGCAGCTCCCTCTCGTCTTTAGGCACTGAAGCTTTCTTT	CASSSLSSLGTEAFF	.	.	TRBJ1-1	TRBV9
TGTGCCAGCAATAGAGAGGTGAACTCCTACGAGCAGTACTTC	CASNREVNSYEQYF	.	.	TRBJ2-7	TRBV28
TGTGCCAGCACCTTGGGACAGGACCCACAGGCCTTC	CASTLGQDPQAF	TRBD1	.	TRBJ1-2	TRBV2
TGTGCCAGCAGCCCGGGGGGGGCCTACAATGAGCAGTTCTTC	CASSPGGAYNEQFF	TRBD2	.	TRBJ2-1	TRBV9
TGTGCCAGCAGTGGGGCAGGGACAGGGCGAGTCGGTGGCTACACCTTC	CASSGAGTGRVGGYTF	TRBD1	.	TRBJ1-2	TRBV2
TGTGCCAGCAGACTCGGACTAGCTGGACATGAGCAGTTCTTC	CASRLGLAGHEQFF	TRBD2	once	TRBJ2-1	TRBV6-6
TGTGCCAGCAGAAAAGGGACAACCTACGAGCAGTACTTC	CASRKGTTYEQYF	.	.	TRBJ2-7	TRBV14